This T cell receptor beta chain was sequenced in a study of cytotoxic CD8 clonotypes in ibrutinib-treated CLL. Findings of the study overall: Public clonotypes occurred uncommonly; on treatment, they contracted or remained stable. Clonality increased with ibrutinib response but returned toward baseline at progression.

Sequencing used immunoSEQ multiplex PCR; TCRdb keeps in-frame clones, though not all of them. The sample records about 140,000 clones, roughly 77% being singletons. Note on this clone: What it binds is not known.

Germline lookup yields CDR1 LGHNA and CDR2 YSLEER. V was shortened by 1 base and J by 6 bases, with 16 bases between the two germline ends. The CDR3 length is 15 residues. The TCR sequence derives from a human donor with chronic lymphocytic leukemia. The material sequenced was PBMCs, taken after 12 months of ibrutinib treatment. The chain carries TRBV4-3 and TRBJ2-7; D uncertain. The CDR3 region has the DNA TGCGCCAGCAGCCAAGTGGGGTCTTCTCAAGTCGAGCAGTACTTC. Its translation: CASSQVGSSQVEQYF.